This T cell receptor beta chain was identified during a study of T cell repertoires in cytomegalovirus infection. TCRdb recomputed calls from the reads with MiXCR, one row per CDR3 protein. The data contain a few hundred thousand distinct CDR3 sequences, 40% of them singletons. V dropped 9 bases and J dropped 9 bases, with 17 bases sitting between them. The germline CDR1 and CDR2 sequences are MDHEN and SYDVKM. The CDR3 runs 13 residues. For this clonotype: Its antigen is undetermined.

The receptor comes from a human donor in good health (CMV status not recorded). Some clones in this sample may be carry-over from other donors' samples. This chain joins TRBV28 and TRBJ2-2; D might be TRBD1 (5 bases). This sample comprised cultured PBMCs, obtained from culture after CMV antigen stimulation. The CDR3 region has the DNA TGTGCCAGGACGGACACTTACTTCAGGGAGCTGTTTTTT. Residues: CARTDTYFRELFF.